These 27 T cell receptor beta chains share one sample of origin, sequenced in a study of OX40 agonist ivuxolimab in advanced cancers. The assay was immunoSEQ multiplex PCR, and TCRdb's table has in-frame clones only and misses some. The sample gives some 99,000 clones, about nine tenths of which show up once; around 1.6% is in the top ten. Source: CD4+ or CD8+ T cells sorted from blood, taken in a trial of the OX40 agonist ivuxolimab. The receptor set was obtained from an adult with an advanced solid tumor such as melanoma, head and neck, liver or kidney cancer.

The chain combines TRBV19 with TRBJ2-1; 7 bases match TRBD2. This CDR3 is built from 13 residues. J lost 11 bases, V lost 3 bases, and 7 bases had no gene match. Germline CDR1 LNHDA, CDR2 SQIVND (reference sequence). The CDR3 DNA reads as TGTGCCAGTAGTATCCGCCGGACTAGTAAGCAGTTCTTC. This gives the protein CASSIRRTSKQFF.

V usage is TRBV10-3 and J usage is TRBJ2-3; 7 positions agree with TRBD1. CDR1 is ENHRY and CDR2 is SYGVKD in the germline V gene. There are 15 residues in the CDR3. With V trimmed by 6 bases and J by 2 bases, 8 bases remained unmatched. The CDR3 nucleotides are TGTGCCATCAGAGAGGGGACAGCTTCCACAGATACGCAGTATTTT. Translated, it gives CAIREGTASTDTQYF.

The V gene is TRBV11-3, the J gene TRBJ2-1; no clear D gene. The CDR3 spans 11 residues. The V end was cut by 2 bases, the J end by 8 bases, with 4 bases between. CDR1 is SGHNT, CDR2 YENEEA, per germline. Here the CDR3 reads CASSLRDEQFF. CDR3 nucleotide sequence: TGTGCCAGCAGCTTAAGGGATGAGCAGTTCTTC.

The chain carries TRBV5-6 and TRBJ2-1; no clear D. From germline, CDR1 is SGHDT and CDR2 YYEEEE. Trimming took off 4 bases at V and 3 bases at J, with 14 bases between the two ends. The CDR3 extends over 15 amino acids. CDR3 loop: CASSPPNPYYNEQFF. In DNA form, the CDR3 reads TGTGCCAGCAGCCCCCCTAACCCATACTACAATGAGCAGTTCTTC.

This clone was observed a single time. The rearrangement joins TRBV11-3 to TRBJ2-5, with 8 nucleotides matching TRBD2. Germline trimming cut 5 bases from V and 5 bases from J; bases unmatched to any gene: 7. Germline V CDR1 and CDR2: SGHNT, YENEEA. This CDR3 region has 14 residues. CDR3 in DNA: TGTGCCAGCAGCAGAGCGGGAGTCGGGGAGACCCAGTACTTC. Protein product: CASSRAGVGETQYF.

Written as DNA, the CDR3 is TGTGCCAGCAGTTACGATTGGGAGTCAGAGACCCAGTACTTC. It codes for CASSYDWESETQYF. The J gene is TRBJ2-5, the V gene TRBV6-5; a weak D match, TRBD2 (5 bases). Between the trimmed V and J ends, which lost 2 bases and 4 bases, there was a span of 11 bases. Germline values: CDR1 MNHEY, CDR2 SVGAGI. The CDR3 covers 14 residues.

J is TRBJ1-5 and V is TRBV28; tentatively, D is TRBD1 (5 bases). This CDR3 spans 14 amino acids. The germline CDR1 and CDR2 sequences are MDHEN and SYDVKM. With 2 bases removed from V and 4 bases from J, the gap between germline ends came to 9 bases. CDR3 coding DNA: TGTGCCAGCAGTTTAGCAGGGTTTAATCAGCCCCAGCATTTT. Its protein product is CASSLAGFNQPQHF.

This clone was seen just once. V gene TRBV7-9 combines with J gene TRBJ2-6; 8 bases are shared with TRBD2. CDR1 and CDR2 from the germline V gene are SEHNR and FQNEAQ (reference sequence). V shed 5 bases, J shed 0 bases, and the junction held 6 bases outside the gene matches. This CDR3 comprises 17 residues. CDR3 nucleotides: TGTGCCAGCAGCCGGGGGGGCGGAGACTCTGGGGCCAACGTCCTGACTTTC. It is translated as CASSRGGGDSGANVLTF.

The V and J genes are TRBV5-1 and TRBJ2-1; 7 bases match TRBD2. V lost 2 bases and J lost 7; bases outside the gene matches: 6. The CDR3 runs to 14 residues. Germline V CDR1 and CDR2: SGHRS, YFSETQ. This CDR3 is CASSLSRERNEQFF. The CDR3, as DNA: TGCGCCAGCAGCTTATCGCGGGAGCGAAATGAGCAGTTCTTC.

The table lists this clone with a count of one. The rearrangement joins TRBV5-1 to TRBJ2-2; D possibly corresponds to TRBD2 (5 bases). Germline lookup yields CDR1 SGHRS and CDR2 YFSETQ. There are 15 residues in the CDR3. With 3 bases removed from V and 2 bases from J, the gap between germline ends came to 11 bases. CDR3 loop: CASSSGLANTGELFF. The CDR3 DNA reads TGCGCCAGCAGCTCCGGACTGGCAAACACCGGGGAGCTGTTTTTT.

J is TRBJ2-5 and V is TRBV18, with a possible D match to TRBD2 (6 bases). CDR3 length: 14 amino acids. Per the germline V gene, CDR1 is KGHSH and CDR2 is LQKENI. V was cut by 6 bases and J by 4 bases, with 15 bases left in between. CDR3 in DNA: TGTGCCAGCTCCCGACGGCGGGAAAGAGAGACCCAGTACTTC. Amino acids: CASSRRRERETQYF.

In this sample, this clone turned up once. This rearrangement joins TRBV11-3 to TRBJ2-7; 7 nucleotides align to TRBD2. The J segment lost 0 bases and the V segment lost 5 bases, leaving 4 bases of the junction unmatched. The CDR3 sequence is 14 residues long. The germline V gene encodes CDR1 SGHNT and CDR2 YENEEA. The CDR3 sequence is CASSTAGLSYEQYF. The CDR3 region has the DNA TGTGCCAGCAGCACAGCGGGGCTCTCCTACGAGCAGTACTTC.

The V call is TRBV7-2, the J call TRBJ1-3; no clear D gene. Trimming took 5 bases from V and 2 from J, leaving 16 bases between them. The CDR3 covers 16 residues. Germline CDR1 is SGHTA and CDR2 is FQGNSA. CDR3 nucleotides: TGTGCCAGCAGCCAATACCCCCCTGGGGCTGGAAACACCATATATTTT. This gives the protein CASSQYPPGAGNTIYF. Drawing the rest from reference TRBV7-2 and TRBJ1-3, the complete variable domain is GAGVSQSPSNKVTEKGKDVELRCDPISGHTALYWYRQSLGQGLEFLIYFQGNSAPDKSGLPSDRFSAERTGGSVSTLTIQRTQQEDSAVYLCASSQYPPGAGNTIYFGEGSWLTVV.

The rearrangement links TRBV6-1 to TRBJ1-3, with D unresolved. Trimming removed 1 base at V and 4 bases at J, with 2 bases between. The germline CDR1 and CDR2 sequences are MNHNS and SASEGT. CDR3 length: 12 amino acids. The CDR3 sequence: CASSEVGNTIYF. As DNA, the CDR3 is TGTGCCAGCAGTGAAGTAGGAAACACCATATATTTT.

The J gene is TRBJ1-1, the V gene TRBV18, with D unclear. CDR1 and CDR2 (germline): KGHSH, LQKENI. The length of the CDR3 is 13 residues. V lost 4 bases, J lost 1 base, and 7 bases lay in between. CDR3 bases: TGTGCCAGCTCACGGGGTGGGAACACTGAAGCTTTCTTT. This gives the protein CASSRGGNTEAFF.

V and J are TRBV9 and TRBJ2-3; 7 positions agree with TRBD1. The CDR3 extends over 16 amino acids. J lost 0 bases, V lost 0 bases, and 4 bases had no gene match. The germline CDR1 and CDR2 sequences are SGDLS and YYNGEE. CDR3 residues: CASSVGGQFSTDTQYF. Written as DNA, the CDR3 is TGTGCCAGCAGCGTAGGGGGACAGTTTAGCACAGATACGCAGTATTTT.

This chain uses TRBV11-3 with TRBJ2-7, with 9 bases that match TRBD1. CDR1 and CDR2 from the germline V gene are SGHNT and YENEEA. V trimming: 5 bases; J trimming: 5 bases; junction bases outside the gene matches: 10. The CDR3 is made up of 15 amino acids. CDR3: CASSNPTGGRNEQYF. The DNA of the CDR3 is TGTGCCAGCAGCAACCCCACAGGGGGCCGCAACGAGCAGTACTTC.

V gene TRBV7-9 combines with J gene TRBJ2-1; 13 nucleotides line up with TRBD2. Per germline, CDR1 SEHNR and CDR2 FQNEAQ (reference sequence). The CDR3 is 16 amino acids. V was pared by 5 bases and J by 7 bases, with 8 bases of the junction left unmatched. The CDR3 DNA is TGTGCCAGCAGCGACCCAACTAGCGGGAGGGCTAATGAGCAGTTCTTC. As protein: CASSDPTSGRANEQFF.

The rearrangement links TRBV4-2 to TRBJ2-3, with TRBD2 as a possible D gene (6 bases). Germline CDR1 LGHNA, CDR2 YNFKEQ. The ends were cut back, 5 bases at V and 2 bases at J, with 14 bases in the middle. The CDR3 is 15 amino acids. For the CDR3, the DNA is TGTGCCAGCAGCTTGGGGGGAAGGGACACAGATACGCAGTATTTT. This sequence encodes CASSLGGRDTDTQYF.

Here the CDR3 reads CASSPRRGGTEAFF. CDR3 DNA: TGTGCCAGTAGTCCTCGACGGGGGGGCACTGAAGCTTTCTTT. This chain joins TRBV19 and TRBJ1-1; a possible D gene is TRBD1 (5 bases). The CDR3 is 14 amino acids. Between the trimmed V and J ends, which lost 5 bases and 4 bases, there was a span of 14 bases. Germline V CDR1 and CDR2: LNHDA, SQIVND (reference sequence).

This clone has more than one count but fewer than ten. The chain carries TRBV7-8 and TRBJ1-1, with unresolved D. The V end was cut by 1 base, the J end by 4 bases, with 7 bases between. The CDR3 length is 13 residues. Germline CDR1 reads SGHVS; CDR2 reads FQNEAQ. Here the CDR3 reads CASSLEHRTEAFF. In nucleotides, the CDR3 is TGTGCCAGCAGCTTAGAACATCGCACTGAAGCTTTCTTT.

The table lists this clone with a few counts. The V and J genes are TRBV19 and TRBJ1-2; D gene ambiguous. Trimming stripped 6 bases from V and 0 bases from J, with 8 bases between. The CDR3 is 13 residues long. Germline V gene lookup returns CDR1 LNHDA and CDR2 SQIVND (reference sequence). The CDR3 bases are TGTGCCAGTAGGGGCGGGACTAACTATGGCTACACCTTC. The encoded protein is CASRGGTNYGYTF.

This chain connects TRBV11-1 to TRBJ2-7; TRBD2 agrees at 8 bases. V lost 1 base, J lost 9 bases, and 11 bases stayed unmatched. CDR1 is SGHAT and CDR2 is FQDESV in the germline V gene (reference sequence). The CDR3 is made up of 15 amino acids. The CDR3 DNA is TGTGCCAGCAGCTTAGGATTAGCGGGGCCTTCTGGGCAGTACTTC. It yields the protein CASSLGLAGPSGQYF.

The chain combines TRBV11-2 with TRBJ2-3; D is possibly TRBD1 or TRBD2 (5 bases each). Per the germline V gene, CDR1 is SGHAT and CDR2 is FQNNGV. The CDR3 runs 15 residues. The ends were cut back, 3 bases at V and 2 bases at J, with 12 bases in the middle. In DNA form, the CDR3 reads TGTGCCAGCAGCTTCTCCGGGACGGACACAGATACGCAGTATTTT. Residues: CASSFSGTDTDTQYF.

The rearrangement links TRBV19 to TRBJ2-2; 7 nucleotides align to TRBD1. The germline gives CDR1 LNHDA, CDR2 SQIVND (reference sequence). V shed 6 bases, J shed 4 bases, and the junction held 5 bases outside the gene matches. This CDR3 has 14 residues. CDR3 in amino acids: CASRTGHGTGELFF. CDR3 sequence (DNA): TGTGCCAGTAGGACAGGGCATGGCACCGGGGAGCTGTTTTTT.

The gene calls are TRBV7-3 and TRBJ2-2; TRBD2 aligns across 9 bases. Germline CDR1 is SGHTA and CDR2 is FQGTGA. The CDR3 runs to 16 residues. J lost 4 bases, V lost 1 base, and 4 bases had no gene match. In DNA form, the CDR3 reads TGTGCCAGCAGCTTAATGGGCGGGAGGGCCACCGGGGAGCTGTTTTTT. Amino acid sequence: CASSLMGGRATGELFF.

The chain is built from TRBV4-2 and TRBJ2-1, with D possibly being TRBD1 (6 bases). Germline-derived CDR1 and CDR2 are LGHNA and YNFKEQ. Deletions cut 7 bases from V and 5 bases from J, with 15 bases between. There are 14 residues in the CDR3. The CDR3 bases are TGTGCCAGCACCCCTTCGGACAGAAACAATGAGCAGTTCTTC. It codes for CASTPSDRNNEQFF.